This T cell receptor beta chain stems from a study of radiation and T cells in renal cell carcinoma. The study, taken as a whole, reports: Irradiated tumors held more dominant CDR3 motifs than control tumors. Top 100 clonotypes averaged about 54% in irradiated versus about 40% in nephrectomy-only tumors.

Treatment denoted: treatment-naive control, cytoreductive nephrectomy. Treatment-naive patients without radiation supplied the control tumors at nephrectomy. The patient's renal cell carcinoma had clear cell pathology. The CDR3 runs 11 residues. Trimming pared 6 bases from V and 3 bases from J, leaving 9 bases between. Germline V lookup: CDR1 DFQATT, CDR2 SNEGSKA (reference sequence). The assay was immunoSEQ multiplex PCR, and TCRdb's table has in-frame clones only and misses some. There are 13,000 or so clones in the sample; around 65% occur only once, and under 20% lies in the top ten. On this clone itself: Its antigen is unidentified.

The chain has TRBV20-1 and TRBJ2-7; D is perhaps TRBD1 (5 bases). The material was tumor tissue, obtained from a patient whose treatment was nephrectomy without radiotherapy. The TCR sequence derives from a woman older than 75 with renal cell carcinoma. This CDR3 is CSASRGYEQYF. CDR3 in DNA: TGCAGTGCCAGTAGGGGCTACGAGCAGTACTTC.